This TCR beta chain was sequenced during a study of identifying expanded T cells in peripheral blood. During the collection period, no donor immune events like infections were recorded. Some clones are missing from TCRdb's copy, which holds only in-frame ones; the method was immunoSEQ multiplex PCR. This table has 65,000 to 95,000 clones, roughly 90% appearing once. Trimming left V 4 bases short and J 7 bases short, with 11 bases between. The germline V gene has CDR1 SGHNT and CDR2 YYREEE (reference sequence). The CDR3 runs to 12 residues. Overall study results and limits: Variance in clone template counts between roughly two-week samples significantly increased with total template count across all healthy donors. Over approximately two and four weeks, about 15 and 19 clones changed, versus roughly 1.2 between replicates.

Turning to this clone: Its antigen remains unidentified.

Sequencing was performed on blood. This sequence originates from a person aged 18 to 75 in good health. The V gene is TRBV5-4, the J gene TRBJ1-2; D is unclear. CDR3 protein: CASSPPDSGYTF. DNA for the CDR3: TGTGCCAGCAGCCCCCCGGATAGTGGCTACACCTTC.